This entry lists 18 T cell receptor beta chains sequenced from one sample in a study of early T cells in non-severe SARS-CoV-2 infection (dated by TCRdb to the early 2020s). Library method: 5' RACE. The run used a NextSeq 500. The public reads were reanalyzed by TCRdb: fastp trimming at Q25, MiXCR alignment, in-frame beta chains only. Each CDR3 protein appears once, grouped with its most common genes and DNA. The sample includes fewer than 80,000 distinct CDR3 sequences, with roughly 8.7% observed a single time. The ten largest clones take up 5.9% of the sample. Sample: whole blood. These receptor sequences come from an adult who was a healthcare worker with PCR-confirmed SARS-CoV-2 infection or an uninfected control (not recorded which).

This clonotype was counted only a few times. This chain joins TRBV29-1 and TRBJ1-3, with D unclear. The germline CDR1 and CDR2 sequences are SQVTM and ANQGSEA. The CDR3 extends over 12 amino acids. V was shortened by 4 bases and J by 6 bases, with 10 bases between the two germline ends. CDR3 sequence reads: CSVGGGPNTIYF. CDR3 bases: TGCAGCGTTGGCGGAGGTCCAAACACCATATATTTT.

CDR3 nucleotides: TGCAGCGTTGGTACAGGGGGTCTCAATGAGCAGTTCTTC. Translating it yields CSVGTGGLNEQFF. The chain carries TRBV29-1 and TRBJ2-1, with 8 bases aligning to TRBD1. This CDR3 region has 13 residues. The V and J ends lost 4 bases and 6 bases, in that order; junction bases with no gene match: 5. Germline loops: CDR1 SQVTM, CDR2 ANQGSEA.

The chain couples TRBV5-4 to TRBJ1-2; TRBD1 matches at 7 bases. CDR3 length: 17 residues. J gave up 3 bases and V 10 bases, and 21 bases lay outside the gene matches. Germline V lookup: CDR1 SGHNT, CDR2 YYREEE (reference sequence). The CDR3 loop reads CASRIRGTALRDYGYTF. The CDR3 DNA reads as TGTGCCTCCCGAATCCGTGGGACAGCCCTACGGGACTATGGCTACACCTTC.

This clonotype was seen only once. The chain recombines TRBV5-1 with TRBJ1-6; D gene uncertain. CDR3 length: 14 amino acids. Trimming removed 0 bases at V and 8 bases at J, with 9 bases between. Germline CDR1 reads SGHRS; CDR2 reads YFSETQ. CDR3: CASSLVAADSPLHF. CDR3 nucleotide sequence: TGCGCCAGCAGCTTGGTGGCGGCGGATTCACCCCTCCACTTT. Looking up the rest from reference TRBV5-1 and TRBJ1-6 gives the full variable domain: KAGVTQTPRYLIKTRGQQVTLSCSPISGHRSVSWYQQTPGQGLQFLFEYFSETQRNKGNFPGRFSGRQFSNSRSEMNVSTLELGDSALYLCASSLVAADSPLHFGNGTRLTVT.

This clonotype was observed many times. The chain has TRBV20-1 and TRBJ1-4, with TRBD1 identical over 8 bases. The V and J ends lost 5 bases and 4 bases, in that order; junction bases with no gene match: 3. The CDR3 has 13 amino acids. Germline loops: CDR1 DFQATT, CDR2 SNEGSKA (reference sequence). CDR3 in amino acids: CSAGDRNNEKLFF. Here the CDR3 DNA reads TGCAGTGCTGGGGACAGGAATAATGAAAAACTGTTTTTT.

This clonotype was detected many times. The chain links TRBV7-9 to TRBJ1-3; D remains unclear. The CDR3 consists of 14 residues. Trimming shortened V by 2 bases and J by 7 bases, and 12 bases separated the two germline ends. From germline, CDR1 is SEHNR and CDR2 FQNEAQ (reference sequence). The CDR3 spells CASSLTSAGNTIYF. In nucleotides, the CDR3 is TGTGCCAGCAGCTTAACGTCCGCGGGGAACACCATATATTTT.

This clonotype has at least ten counts. The V and J genes are TRBV5-4 and TRBJ2-5, with a weak D call TRBD2 (6 bases). Deletions cut 9 bases from V and 2 bases from J, with 17 bases between. This CDR3 is built from 14 residues. Germline values: CDR1 SGHNT, CDR2 YYREEE (reference sequence). CDR3 nucleotides: TGTGCCATAAGTTTACGGGGGTCACAAGAGACCCAGTACTTC. This gives the protein CAISLRGSQETQYF. The full variable domain, rest sourced from reference TRBV5-4 and TRBJ2-5, is ETGVTQSPTHLIKTRGQQVTLRCSSQSGHNTVSWYQQALGQGPQFIFQYYREEENGRGNFPPRFSGLQFPNYSSELNVNALELDDSALYLCAISLRGSQETQYFGPGTRLLVL.

The V and J genes are TRBV7-9 and TRBJ1-6; possible D gene TRBD1, 5 bases. The germline V gene has CDR1 SEHNR and CDR2 FQNEAQ (reference sequence). CDR3 length: 14 residues. The V end lost 1 base, the J end lost 11 bases, and 12 bases lay between the germline ends. The CDR3 reads CASSLGTTHPPLHF. The DNA of the CDR3 is TGTGCCAGCAGCTTAGGGACAACTCATCCACCCCTCCACTTT.

The chain couples TRBV30 to TRBJ2-7; perhaps D is TRBD1 or TRBD2 (6 bases each). Per germline, CDR1 GTSNPN and CDR2 SVGIG (reference sequence). V dropped 5 bases and J dropped 2 bases, with 16 bases sitting between them. The CDR3 extends over 14 amino acids. This CDR3 is CAWEGGHQTYEQYF. CDR3 sequence (DNA): TGTGCCTGGGAGGGGGGACACCAAACCTACGAGCAGTACTTC.

In its sample, this clonotype was seen a few times. V gene TRBV24-1 combines with J gene TRBJ2-1; the match to TRBD1 covers 9 bases. The CDR3 has 17 amino acids. CDR1 KGHDR and CDR2 SFDVKD come from the germline V gene. The J segment lost 4 bases and the V segment lost 3 bases, leaving 9 bases of the junction unmatched. The CDR3 nucleotides are TGTGCCACCAGTGATCCAAGGGACAGGGCCAAATACAATGAGCAGTTCTTC. The encoded protein is CATSDPRDRAKYNEQFF.

This clonotype occurred a few times. This chain uses TRBV12-3 or TRBV12-4 with TRBJ2-2, with D possibly being TRBD1 or TRBD2 (6 bases each). The CDR3 loop spans 15 amino acids. Trimming stripped 6 bases from V and 4 bases from J, with 15 bases between. The CDR3 sequence is CASSAPGAGTGELFF. The CDR3, as DNA: TGTGCCAGCAGCGCGCCGGGGGCGGGCACCGGGGAGCTGTTTTTT.

Note on this clonotype: This may be a read error: a much more frequent sequence differs by one nucleotide. The chain joins TRBV6-6 to TRBJ1-3, with D possibly being TRBD1 (5 bases). CDR1 and CDR2 from the germline V gene are MNHNY and SVGAGI (reference sequence). The CDR3 covers 15 residues. V gave up 2 bases and J gave up 4 bases, with 12 bases separating them. CDR3 residues: CASSYGETAGNTIYF. The CDR3 bases are TGTGCCAGCAGTTACGGAGAGACAGCGGGAAACACCATATATTTT.

This clonotype was seen a handful of times. V and J are TRBV30 and TRBJ2-1, with TRBD2 matching 10 bases. From germline, CDR1 is GTSNPN and CDR2 SVGIG (reference sequence). After removal of 5 bases from V and 0 bases from J, the junction contained 4 bases not matched to a gene. This CDR3 is 15 amino acids long. CDR3 sequence reads: CAWRPSGGSYNEQFF. As DNA, the CDR3 is TGTGCCTGGCGTCCTAGCGGGGGCTCCTACAATGAGCAGTTCTTC. The whole variable domain, remainder taken from reference TRBV30 and TRBJ2-1, is SQTIHQWPATLVQPVGSPLSLECTVEGTSNPNLYWYRQAAGRGLQLLFYSVGIGQISSEVPQNLSASRPQDRQFILSSKKLLLSDSGFYLCAWRPSGGSYNEQFFGPGTRLTVL.

A few counts support this clonotype. V is TRBV29-1 and J is TRBJ2-5; 8 positions agree with TRBD1. The CDR3 sequence is 13 residues long. Trimming at V came to 3 bases and at J to 4 bases, leaving 4 bases not matched to a gene. In germline, CDR1 is SQVTM, CDR2 ANQGSEA. The CDR3 DNA sequence: TGCAGCGTTGAGCAGGGGGCCCCAGAGACCCAGTACTTC. Amino acids: CSVEQGAPETQYF.

Ten or more counts support this clonotype. V is TRBV11-3 and J is TRBJ2-1, with 14 nucleotides matching TRBD2. Germline assignment: CDR1 SGHNT and CDR2 YENEEA. The CDR3 is 17 amino acids. V gave up 5 bases and J gave up 6 bases; unmatched junction bases: 9. This CDR3 is CASSATSGGAVANEQFF. As DNA, the CDR3 is TGTGCCAGCAGCGCGACTAGCGGGGGGGCCGTCGCCAATGAGCAGTTCTTC.

In the case of this clonotype: Since the CDR3 does not end with the conserved phenylalanine or tryptophan, this likely comes from a read error. The V and J genes are TRBV3-1 and TRBJ2-7; 9 bases align to TRBD1. The CDR3 has 15 amino acids. The germline gives CDR1 LGHDT, CDR2 YNNKEL (reference sequence). J gave up 6 bases and V 5 bases, and 11 bases lay outside the gene matches. In nucleotides, the CDR3 is TGTGCCAGCAGCATCCGGGACAGGGAATCCGGCGAGCAGTACTAC. As protein: CASSIRDRESGEQYY.

The chain combines TRBV6-1 with TRBJ2-1, with TRBD2 matching over 8 bases. Germline CDR1 is MNHNS and CDR2 is SASEGT. The CDR3 loop spans 15 amino acids. V trimming: 2 bases; J trimming: 0 bases; junction bases outside the gene matches: 0. The CDR3 DNA reads TGTGCCAGCAGTGAACTAGCGGGCTCCTACAATGAGCAGTTCTTC. This translates into CASSELAGSYNEQFF.

Comment on this clonotype: A much larger clone sits a single nucleotide away, making a read error possible. The gene calls are TRBV6-5 and TRBJ2-1, with TRBD1 as a possible D gene (5 bases). This CDR3 region has 12 residues. The germline V gene has CDR1 MNHEY and CDR2 SVGAGI. CDR3 residues: CASGAAYNKQFF. CDR3 sequence (DNA): TGTGCCAGCGGGGCAGCGTACAATAAGCAGTTCTTC.